This TCR beta chain was captured in a study of cytomegalovirus exposure and HLA in healthy donors. 13 Jbeta primers and 60 Vbeta primers were used for the PCR. Assay used: immunoSEQ multiplex PCR; TCRdb lists only in-frame clones, some missing. The sample has roughly 86,000 clones, about 79% seen once. V was clipped by 3 bases and J by 7 bases; unmatched bases: 14. There are 17 residues in the CDR3. Germline V gives CDR1 SGDLS, CDR2 YYNGEE. The receptor was isolated from a female donor in good health and CMV-seronegative. The chain employs TRBV9 and TRBJ2-1; 9 bases map to TRBD1. The sequenced sample was PBMCs. CDR3 in DNA: TGTGCCAGCAGCGGACGAACCGGGACAGGGCTAGGAAATGAGCAGTTCTTC. Residues: CASSGRTGTGLGNEQFF.